The T cell receptor (beta chain) under discussion was sequenced for a study of cytomegalovirus exposure and HLA in healthy donors. The PCR was carried out with 60 Vbeta primers and 13 Jbeta primers. The method was immunoSEQ multiplex PCR; TCRdb's version includes in-frame clones alone and lacks a portion of them. The data show approximately 97,000 clones, roughly four fifths seen once. Germline V gene lookup returns CDR1 LNHNV and CDR2 YYDKDF (reference sequence). V dropped 0 bases and J dropped 6; count of bases not matched to a gene: 4. This CDR3 comprises 15 residues. Sequencing used PBMCs. The source of this sequence is a man between 35 and 55 years old in good health and CMV-seronegative. The V and J genes are TRBV15 and TRBJ1-5; TRBD1 matches 8 bases. CDR3 loop: CATSRDQGASQPQHF. Here the CDR3 DNA reads TGTGCCACCAGCAGAGACCAGGGGGCGAGTCAGCCCCAGCATTTT. The full variable domain, with the rest looked up from reference TRBV15 and TRBJ1-5, is DAMVIQNPRYQVTQFGKPVTLSCSQTLNHNVMYWYQQKSSQAPKLLFHYYDKDFNNEADTPDNFQSRRPNTSFCFLDIRSPGLGDTAMYLCATSRDQGASQPQHFGDGTRLSIL.